The 12 T cell receptor beta chains below all came from one sample that was sequenced in a study of regulatory T cells in long-lasting Graves disease (dated by TCRdb to the early 2020s). Explained via the paper, the time point label denotes: newly diagnosed GD, antithyroid drugs for less than 3 months. For both TCR sequencing and RNA sequencing, RNA was extracted from PBMCs using TRIzol. Libraries were made using multiplex PCR. Sequencing relied on an Illumina HiSeq 4000. To build TCR beta libraries, CDR3 regions were amplified by Arm-PCR using iRepertoire HTBI primers. Using fastp trimming at Q25 and MiXCR clonotype assembly, TCRdb reanalyzed the public sequencing data and kept in-frame beta chains. Entries are consolidated by CDR3 protein sequence, retaining the most common genes and DNA. The sample profile shows roughly 560,000 distinct CDR3 sequences; about 16% of them were found once. The ten most abundant clones make up around a quarter of the sample.

The same sample was also studied in work on T cells in Graves' hyperthyroidism and ophthalmopathy.

The sample consisted of peripheral blood mononuclear cells (PBMCs), taken at new diagnosis, from a patient treated with antithyroid drugs. The origin of the receptors is a middle-aged woman with Graves disease. Donor details come from another sample of the same person, matched by shared clones.

This chain connects TRBV7-9 to TRBJ1-3, with 7 bases lining up with TRBD1. The CDR3 extends over 17 amino acids. Germline CDR1 is SEHNR and CDR2 is FQNEAQ (reference sequence). The J segment lost 0 bases and the V segment lost 3 bases, leaving 8 bases of the junction unmatched. CDR3 DNA sequence: TGTGCCAGCAGCTTTAGGGGACAGAAGTACTCTGGAAACACCATATATTTT. Residues: CASSFRGQKYSGNTIYF. The complete variable domain, with remaining parts taken from reference TRBV7-9 and TRBJ1-3, reads DTGVSQNPRHKITKRGQNVTFRCDPISEHNRLYWYRQTLGQGPEFLTYFQNEAQLEKSRLLSDRFSAERPKGSFSTLEIQRTEQGDSAMYLCASSFRGQKYSGNTIYFGEGSWLTVV.

This clonotype was seen ten or more times. One end of the junction does not line up with germline, which may come from a read error. The chain's CDR3 is CASSLPGQSFNEQFF. For the CDR3, the DNA is TGCGCCAGCAGCCTCCCGGGACAGTCCTTCAATGAGCAGTTCTTC. This chain joins TRBV5-1 and TRBJ2-1; 7 bases line up with TRBD1. This CDR3 contains 15 residues. Germline V gene data show CDR1 as SGHRS and CDR2 as YFSETQ.

V usage is TRBV7-8 and J usage is TRBJ1-4; weak D call: TRBD1 (5 bases). Germline assignment: CDR1 SGHVS and CDR2 FQNEAQ. CDR3 length: 15 residues. V lost 5 bases to trimming and J lost 0 bases, with 10 bases between them. CDR3 nucleotides: TGTGCCAGCAGCCAGGACACAACAACTAATGAAAAACTGTTTTTT. It specifies CASSQDTTTNEKLFF.

This clonotype was detected many times. V gene TRBV2 combines with J gene TRBJ2-7; TRBD2 matches 13 bases. Germline CDR1 reads SNHLY; CDR2 reads FYNNEI. This CDR3 is built from 13 residues. Trimming removed 6 bases from V and 12 bases from J; junction bases left unmatched: 8. The CDR3 loop reads CASRPGLAGNPYF. The CDR3 nucleotides read TGTGCCAGCAGGCCGGGACTAGCGGGGAACCCGTACTTC.

This chain joins TRBV6-1 and TRBJ2-3, with D unresolved. This CDR3 region has 13 residues. V was trimmed by 6 bases and J by 2 bases, leaving 9 bases between them. In germline, CDR1 is MNHNS, CDR2 SASEGT. The CDR3 DNA is TGTGCCAGCAGAACCCTGAACACAGATACGCAGTATTTT. It encodes CASRTLNTDTQYF.

This clonotype came up a few times. V and J are TRBV11-2 and TRBJ2-5; D possibly uses TRBD1 or TRBD2 (6 bases each). V shed 5 bases and J shed 7 bases, with 14 bases lying between them. The CDR3 consists of 13 residues. Germline lookup yields CDR1 SGHAT and CDR2 FQNNGV. CDR3 residues: CASSPLGGRTQYF. CDR3 bases: TGTGCCAGCAGCCCTCTGGGGGGCCGGACCCAGTACTTC.

The V call is TRBV19, the J call TRBJ1-1; unclear D gene. The CDR3 is 14 residues long. CDR1 is LNHDA, CDR2 SQIVND, per germline (reference sequence). Trimming took 3 bases from V and 1 from J, leaving 9 bases between them. CDR3 protein: CASSMREENTEAFF. As DNA, the CDR3 is TGTGCCAGTAGTATGAGGGAAGAGAACACTGAAGCTTTCTTT.

The chain carries TRBV20-1 and TRBJ2-2, with TRBD1 as a possible D gene (5 bases). The CDR3 runs 14 residues. V lost 3 bases to trimming and J lost 4 bases, with 12 bases between them. CDR1 is DFQATT and CDR2 is SNEGSKA in the germline V gene (reference sequence). CDR3 sequence: CSARGRGVTGELFF. The CDR3 nucleotides read TGCAGTGCTAGGGGGCGCGGAGTCACCGGGGAGCTGTTTTTT.

This clonotype appeared many times. The chain recombines TRBV12-3 or TRBV12-4 with TRBJ1-2; 7 bases align to TRBD1. V shed 5 bases and J 4 bases; nucleotides not matched to a gene: 7. The CDR3 consists of 14 residues. The CDR3: CASSEPGQPYGYTF. DNA for the CDR3: TGTGCCAGCAGTGAACCGGGACAGCCCTATGGCTACACCTTC.

This clonotype was recorded at least ten times. Compared with germline, one end of the junction differs, possibly owing to a read error. The V call is TRBV5-1, the J call TRBJ1-1; D unclear. Germline assignment: CDR1 SGHRS and CDR2 YFSETQ. This CDR3 is 16 amino acids long. The CDR3 DNA reads as TGTGCCAGCAGCTCTGGGTGGCAGTTAATGAACACTGAAGCTTTCTTT. Its translation is CASSSGWQLMNTEAFF. The full variable domain, in which reference TRBV5-1 and TRBJ1-1 provide the parts outside the CDR3, is KAGVTQTPRYLIKTRGQQVTLSCSPISGHRSVSWYQQTPGQGLQFLFEYFSETQRNKGNFPGRFSGRQFSNSRSEMNVSTLELGDSALYLCASSSGWQLMNTEAFFGQGTRLTVV.

A few counts support this clonotype. The chain recombines TRBV12-3 or TRBV12-4 with TRBJ2-1, with 9 bases aligning to TRBD1. The CDR3 sequence is 14 residues long. The J segment lost 8 bases and the V segment lost 2 bases, leaving 4 bases of the junction unmatched. The CDR3 DNA reads TGTGCCAGCAGTTTAAAGACAGGGGGAGATGAGCAGTTCTTC. This gives the protein CASSLKTGGDEQFF.

V is TRBV10-3 and J is TRBJ2-6; D might be TRBD1 (6 bases). Germline V CDR1 and CDR2: ENHRY, SYGVKD. The CDR3 spans 14 residues. V was shortened by 11 bases and J by 0 bases, with 11 bases between the two germline ends. CDR3 amino acids: CAFRDNSGANVLTF. As DNA, the CDR3 is TGTGCCTTCCGGGACAACTCTGGGGCCAACGTCCTGACTTTC.